The next 24 T cell receptor beta chains were all read from a single sample in a study of T cell responses to AZD1222 COVID-19 vaccine. Measured with immunoSEQ multiplex PCR; TCRdb has only the in-frame clones, and not every one. Of more than 100,000 clones listed, nearly 90% are singletons. Sequencing was performed on peripheral blood, taken on day 0 of AZD1222 vaccination. These receptors all come from an adult in good health.

The V and J genes are TRBV3-1 (or the pseudogene TRBV3-2) and TRBJ2-1, with D perhaps being TRBD1 or TRBD2 (5 bases each). Germline CDR1 reads LGHDT; CDR2 reads YNNKEL (reference sequence). The CDR3 spans 14 residues. The V end was cut by 3 bases, the J end by 5 bases, with 11 bases between. CDR3 region: CASSHATGHNEQFF. The CDR3 DNA reads TGTGCCAGCAGCCATGCGACGGGGCACAATGAGCAGTTCTTC.

Concerning this clone: A single base separates this from a much larger clone, so it may be a read error. Other nucleotide sequences from this sample produce the same CDR3. The rearrangement uses TRBV15 and TRBJ1-1; 7 bases are a match to TRBD1. Trimming took 6 bases from V and 1 from J; bases not matched to a gene: 5. Germline CDR1 reads LNHNV; CDR2 reads YYDKDF (reference sequence). The CDR3 is 14 residues long. This chain's CDR3 is CATSSTGENTEAFF. The CDR3 region has the DNA TGTGCCACCAGTAGCACAGGGGAGAACACTGAAGCTTTCTTT.

The chain employs TRBV9 and TRBJ2-3, with 8 bases lining up with TRBD2. Unmatched junction bases numbered 9, after V lost 0 bases and J lost 0 bases. The CDR3 consists of 18 residues. Germline V lookup: CDR1 SGDLS, CDR2 YYNGEE. CDR3 protein: CASSVGGSGRLSTDTQYF. In nucleotides, the CDR3 is TGTGCCAGCAGCGTAGGAGGCAGCGGGAGACTAAGCACAGATACGCAGTATTTT.

The chain couples TRBV28 to TRBJ2-7; no firm D call. The germline V and J ends were trimmed by 6 bases and 2 bases, with 14 bases remaining between them. The CDR3 runs to 14 residues. Looked up from germline, CDR1 is MDHEN and CDR2 is SYDVKM. The CDR3 loop reads CASRPGSPTYEQYF. CDR3 DNA: TGTGCCAGCAGACCCGGGTCGCCAACCTACGAGCAGTACTTC.

V gene TRBV5-1 combines with J gene TRBJ1-4; possible D gene TRBD1, 5 bases. Germline V gives CDR1 SGHRS, CDR2 YFSETQ. The CDR3 has 14 residues. Trimming removed 0 bases at V and 5 bases at J, with 8 bases between. The CDR3 sequence is CASSLGQSNEKLFF. The CDR3 region has the DNA TGCGCCAGCAGCTTGGGACAGAGCAATGAAAAACTGTTTTTT.

CDR3 sequence (DNA): TGCAGCGTCGCCCCAGGGACAGGGGTGTCCTACGAGCAGTACTTC. It yields the protein CSVAPGTGVSYEQYF. J is TRBJ2-7 and V is TRBV29-1; the match to TRBD1 covers 10 bases. The CDR3 has 15 amino acids. Trimming removed 6 bases from V and 1 base from J; junction bases left unmatched: 9. Germline values: CDR1 SQVTM, CDR2 ANQGSEA.

To note about this clone: Likely a read error: the CDR3 ends without its conserved phenylalanine or tryptophan. The DNA is omitted, as the CDR3 cannot be located on it reliably, and the CDR3 follows TCRdb's listing. CDR3 protein: CASSAGTTIRL. The genes are TRBV12-3 or TRBV12-4 and TRBJ2-7; TRBD1 is taken as the D call from the table, unchecked against the DNA. The CDR3 spans 11 residues, counting both ends.

The rearrangement joins TRBV6-5 to TRBJ2-7; unclear D gene. The CDR3 is made up of 14 amino acids. The germline V and J ends were trimmed by 5 bases and 2 bases, with 13 bases remaining between them. Germline loops: CDR1 MNHEY, CDR2 SVGAGI. The CDR3 bases are TGTGCCAGCAGTAAGGTGCAGGAGCCCTACGAGCAGTACTTC. It specifies CASSKVQEPYEQYF.

V and J are TRBV6-5 and TRBJ1-2; D call uncertain. The CDR3 covers 13 residues. V lost 1 base, J lost 4 bases, and 7 bases lay in between. Per the germline V gene, CDR1 is MNHEY and CDR2 is SVGAGI. CDR3 protein: CASSYLGGYGYTF. CDR3 nucleotide sequence: TGTGCCAGCAGTTACTTGGGAGGCTATGGCTACACCTTC.

The gene calls are TRBV6-1 and TRBJ2-7, with D perhaps TRBD2 (5 bases). Germline V gene data show CDR1 as MNHNS and CDR2 as SASEGT. The CDR3 has 15 residues. Trimming removed 1 base at V and 1 base at J, with 11 bases between. CDR3 region: CASSEGPRGSYEQYF. CDR3 nucleotide sequence: TGTGCCAGCAGTGAAGGGCCCCGGGGTTCCTACGAGCAGTACTTC.

This clone was seen only once. The V call is TRBV7-2, the J call TRBJ1-5; 7 nucleotides align to TRBD1. This CDR3 has 17 residues. Per germline, CDR1 SGHTA and CDR2 FQGNSA. V shed 5 bases, J shed 0 bases, and the junction held 10 bases outside the gene matches. CDR3 nucleotides: TGTGCCAGCAGCCCGGGACAGAACAAGTATAGCAATCAGCCCCAGCATTTT. Its protein product is CASSPGQNKYSNQPQHF.

V is TRBV19 and J is TRBJ2-7; maybe TRBD2 (5 bases). The length of the CDR3 is 15 residues. The germline V gene has CDR1 LNHDA and CDR2 SQIVND (reference sequence). V was trimmed by 1 base and J by 3 bases, leaving 13 bases between them. Written as DNA, the CDR3 is TGTGCCAGTAGTATAGGGCTAGCTCGGGACTACGAGCAGTACTTC. Amino acids: CASSIGLARDYEQYF.

Only a few counts were recorded for this clone. The V call is TRBV11-2, the J call TRBJ2-1; D is undetermined. V lost 4 bases to trimming and J lost 6 bases, with 7 bases between them. This CDR3 has 12 residues. Germline V gene lookup returns CDR1 SGHAT and CDR2 FQNNGV. The CDR3: CASSSHTNEQFF. CDR3 DNA: TGTGCCAGCAGCTCCCACACCAATGAGCAGTTCTTC. Full variable domain (missing parts from reference TRBV11-2 and TRBJ2-1): EAGVAQSPRYKIIEKRQSVAFWCNPISGHATLYWYQQILGQGPKLLIQFQNNGVVDDSQLPKDRFSAERLKGVDSTLKIQPAKLEDSAVYLCASSSHTNEQFFGPGTRLTVL.

The rearrangement uses TRBV23-1 and TRBJ2-7, with a weak D call TRBD1 (5 bases). TRBV23-1 is identified as an open reading frame with a role that is uncertain. The CDR3 runs 13 residues. The ends were cut back, 7 bases at V and 2 bases at J, with 12 bases in the middle. The CDR3 sequence: CASNPTEAYEQYF. CDR3 DNA: TGCGCCAGCAACCCGACAGAAGCCTACGAGCAGTACTTC.

This chain connects TRBV12-3 or TRBV12-4 to TRBJ1-6; D gene uncertain. The CDR3 is 13 residues long. The germline V and J ends were trimmed by 3 bases and 17 bases, with 17 bases remaining between them. CDR3 amino acids: CASSFLGSEQFHF. The CDR3 coding sequence is TGTGCCAGCAGTTTTTTGGGGTCTGAACAGTTCCACTTT.

The chain combines TRBV14 with TRBJ1-1, with TRBD1 as a possible D gene (6 bases). In germline, CDR1 is SGHDN, CDR2 FVKESK. V dropped 6 bases and J dropped 1 base, with 9 bases sitting between them. CDR3 length: 13 amino acids. Written as DNA, the CDR3 is TGTGCCAGCAGTCTGGGACAGAACACTGAAGCTTTCTTT. It yields the protein CASSLGQNTEAFF.

The rearrangement joins TRBV18 to TRBJ2-3; D unclear. The ends were cut back, 0 bases at V and 4 bases at J, with 8 bases in the middle. Germline V gene lookup returns CDR1 KGHSH and CDR2 LQKENI. The CDR3 has 14 amino acids. The chain's CDR3 is CASSPPSQADTQYF. Written as DNA, the CDR3 is TGTGCCAGCTCACCACCTAGTCAGGCAGATACGCAGTATTTT.

This CDR3 reads CASSRTDVREKLFF. The CDR3 region has the DNA TGTGCCAGTAGTAGGACCGATGTACGTGAAAAACTGTTTTTT. The genes are TRBV19 and TRBJ1-4; D ambiguous. The CDR3 sequence is 14 residues long. V dropped 4 bases and J dropped 7 bases, with 13 bases sitting between them. The germline V gene encodes CDR1 LNHDA and CDR2 SQIVND (reference sequence).

The genes are TRBV7-9 and TRBJ1-3; D not resolved. V lost 5 bases and J lost 1, with 12 bases in between. Germline CDR1 SEHNR, CDR2 FQNEAQ (reference sequence). The CDR3 runs 15 residues. The CDR3 nucleotides read TGTGCCAGCAGCCCCCTCGCGCTTTCTGGAAACACCATATATTTT. Its translation: CASSPLALSGNTIYF.

In this sample, this clone turned up a few times. J is TRBJ1-1 and V is TRBV6-4; D gene uncertain. The germline V gene has CDR1 MRHNA and CDR2 SNTAGT. V shed 0 bases and J shed 4 bases, with 6 bases lying between them. The CDR3 covers 13 residues. DNA of the CDR3: TGTGCCAGCAGTGACTCTTGGGGCACTGAAGCTTTCTTT. This codes for CASSDSWGTEAFF.

The chain joins TRBV30 to TRBJ2-5, with D perhaps TRBD1 or TRBD2 (5 bases each). V gave up 2 bases and J gave up 1 base, with 11 bases separating them. The CDR3 sequence is 14 residues long. Looked up from germline, CDR1 is GTSNPN and CDR2 is SVGIG (reference sequence). The CDR3 sequence: CAWSSGRGQETQYF. For the CDR3, the DNA is TGTGCCTGGAGTTCGGGACGAGGCCAAGAGACCCAGTACTTC.

J is TRBJ1-2 and V is TRBV6-5; no clear D gene. V lost 8 bases and J lost 5, with 21 bases in between. Germline CDR1 is MNHEY and CDR2 is SVGAGI. The CDR3 spans 15 residues. The CDR3 protein is CASSNNIPHVYGYTF. The CDR3 bases are TGTGCCAGCTCTAATAATATTCCCCACGTTTATGGCTACACCTTC.

The chain couples TRBV18 to TRBJ2-1, with a possible D match to TRBD1 (7 bases). CDR3 length equals 23 residues. Trimming shortened V by 6 bases and J by 0 bases, and 36 bases separated the two germline ends. Germline V gene data show CDR1 as KGHSH and CDR2 as LQKENI. CDR3 nucleotide sequence: TGTGCCAGCTCCACCCGGACAGGTAGTGGGGCGGGAATGGGTCCCAGCTCCTACAATGAGCAGTTCTTC. Protein: CASSTRTGSGAGMGPSSYNEQFF.

The rearrangement joins TRBV3-1 (or the pseudogene TRBV3-2) to TRBJ1-1; D gene uncertain. The CDR3 extends over 15 amino acids. V shed 1 base and J shed 5 bases, with 14 bases lying between them. Germline V gene lookup returns CDR1 LGHDT and CDR2 YNNKEL (reference sequence). The CDR3 sequence: CASSQVGPGLTEAFF. CDR3 bases: TGTGCCAGCAGCCAAGTGGGCCCGGGTTTAACTGAAGCTTTCTTT.